The 8 T cell receptor beta chains below were found in one sample sequenced in a study of blood T cell repertoires in COVID-19. Method: immunoSEQ multiplex PCR; TCRdb's copy keeps in-frame clones and lacks some. The sample carries more than 25,000 clones, 70% to 85% recorded once. The sequenced material came from peripheral blood. These receptor sequences come from a woman older than 75 with acute or convalescent COVID-19.

This chain joins TRBV4-3 and TRBJ2-6; 8 bases line up with TRBD1. The junction had 13 bases not matched to a gene; V was cut back by 0 bases and J by 0 bases. The CDR3 extends over 21 amino acids. Germline CDR1 reads LGHNA; CDR2 reads YSLEER. The CDR3 protein is CASSQDLPTTGASSGANVLTF. The CDR3 bases are TGCGCCAGCAGCCAAGATTTACCCACGACAGGGGCGTCCTCTGGGGCCAACGTCCTGACTTTC.

The chain is built from TRBV29-1 and TRBJ2-7; the match to TRBD1 covers 12 bases. Germline lookup yields CDR1 SQVTM and CDR2 ANQGSEA. The ends lost 7 bases at V and 3 bases at J; junction bases unmatched: 7. The CDR3 runs 14 residues. CDR3 nucleotides: TGCAGCGCCTCCGGGACAGGGGGCCTCTACGAGCAGTACTTC. This encodes CSASGTGGLYEQYF.

The genes are TRBV6-4 and TRBJ2-1, with a weak D call TRBD2 (5 bases). The V end was cut by 5 bases, the J end by 8 bases, with 13 bases between. The CDR3 is 13 amino acids. From germline, CDR1 is MRHNA and CDR2 SNTAGT. The CDR3 nucleotides read TGTGCCAGCAGTCTGATCCCCGGGGATGAGCAGTTCTTC. It specifies CASSLIPGDEQFF.

This clone was seen once. This rearrangement joins TRBV25-1 to TRBJ2-3, with D unresolved. The CDR3 contains 12 residues. V was shortened by 4 bases and J by 2 bases, with 4 bases between the two germline ends. Germline V gene data show CDR1 as MGHDK and CDR2 as SYGVNS. CDR3 nucleotide sequence: TGTGCCAGCAGTGGACACACAGATACGCAGTATTTT. Translated, it gives CASSGHTDTQYF.

The rearrangement joins TRBV28 to TRBJ1-4, with D hard to call. Germline V gene lookup returns CDR1 MDHEN and CDR2 SYDVKM. The CDR3 runs to 15 residues. The V and J ends lost 5 bases and 4 bases respectively, with 14 bases between them. CDR3 residues: CASSPTGLGNEKLFF. In DNA, the CDR3 is TGTGCCAGCAGTCCAACGGGGTTAGGTAATGAAAAACTGTTTTTT. The variable domain in full, completed from reference TRBV28 and TRBJ1-4, reads DVKVTQSSRYLVKRTGEKVFLECVQDMDHENMFWYRQDPGLGLRLIYFSYDVKMKEKGDIPEGYSVSREKKERFSLILESASTNQTSMYLCASSPTGLGNEKLFFGSGTQLSVL.

The chain couples TRBV29-1 to TRBJ2-1; the D is unclear. This CDR3 has 12 residues. Looked up from germline, CDR1 is SQVTM and CDR2 is ANQGSEA. Here the CDR3 reads CHVQFSYNEQFF. Here the CDR3 DNA reads TGCCACGTCCAGTTCTCCTACAATGAGCAGTTCTTC.

The chain employs TRBV6-5 and TRBJ2-7; 9 bases match TRBD1. Trimming cost V 4 bases and J 2 bases; bases outside gene matches: 3. The CDR3 runs to 14 residues. From germline, CDR1 is MNHEY and CDR2 SVGAGI. This CDR3 is CASSWGTGPYEQYF. CDR3 DNA: TGTGCCAGCAGTTGGGGGACAGGGCCCTACGAGCAGTACTTC.

The genes are TRBV15 and TRBJ1-2; 7 bases match TRBD1. Germline lookup yields CDR1 LNHNV and CDR2 YYDKDF (reference sequence). The length of the CDR3 is 14 residues. The J segment lost 6 bases and the V segment lost 4 bases, leaving 8 bases of the junction unmatched. The CDR3 region is CATSTGQARDGYTF. The CDR3 DNA follows: TGTGCCACCAGCACCGGACAGGCCCGTGATGGCTACACCTTC.